This T cell receptor beta chain is from a study of T cell responses to AZD1222 COVID-19 vaccine. Study background: Doses given second, at about 4 or about 12 weeks, were pooled.

Findings and limits, study-wide: Donor demographics were predominantly white British with a female majority; clonal diversity may be underestimated. Baseline serostatus was positive in only six AZD1222 recipients.

Some clones are missing from TCRdb's copy, which holds only in-frame ones; the method was immunoSEQ multiplex PCR. The profile shows around 100,000 clones, just over 85% of them singletons. About this clone: No antigen is known for it.

CDR1 and CDR2 from the germline V gene are SGHNT and YENEEA. The CDR3 has 13 residues. V was shortened by 6 bases and J by 4 bases, with 9 bases between the two germline ends. The sample consisted of peripheral blood, taken on day 0 of AZD1222 vaccination. The origin of this receptor is an adult in good health. This rearrangement joins TRBV11-3 to TRBJ1-4; the D is unclear. The CDR3: CASRFGSNEKLFF. Here the CDR3 DNA reads TGTGCCAGCAGGTTCGGGAGTAATGAAAAACTGTTTTTT. Full variable domain (outside the CDR3, taken from reference TRBV11-3 and TRBJ1-4): EAGVVQSPRYKIIEKKQPVAFWCNPISGHNTLYWYLQNLGQGPELLIRYENEEAVDDSQLPKDRFSAERLKGVDSTLKIQPAELGDSAVYLCASRFGSNEKLFFGSGTQLSVL.